The 12 T cell receptor beta chains below were found in one sample sequenced in a study of Ad26.COV2.S vaccination and SARS-CoV-2 variants. Treatment: about 20 received Ad26.COV2.S at low or high dose, single or two shots; 5 received placebo; per-sample allocation not given. Sampling was performed 63 days after the first vaccine or placebo injection. Libraries were prepared by immunoSEQ multiplex PCR; TCRdb keeps only in-frame clonotypes and omits some of them. The sample has roughly 350,000 clones, about nine tenths seen once. The material sequenced was peripheral blood, taken in a trial of Ad26.COV2.S vaccine versus placebo. These receptors were collected from a person between 18 and 65 years old who received the Ad26.COV2.S COVID-19 vaccine or a placebo.

The chain uses TRBV19 and TRBJ2-2; D is unclear. Deletions cut 4 bases from V and 2 bases from J, with 17 bases between. Germline V gene data show CDR1 as LNHDA and CDR2 as SQIVND (reference sequence). The CDR3 has 17 amino acids. The CDR3 sequence: CASSSGWAGLNTGELFF. The CDR3 coding sequence is TGTGCCAGTAGTAGTGGTTGGGCCGGGCTTAACACCGGGGAGCTGTTTTTT.

The chain carries TRBV11-3 and TRBJ2-7; the D gene is possibly TRBD2 (5 bases). The CDR3 runs 13 residues. V shed 6 bases and J shed 5 bases, with 14 bases lying between them. Germline values: CDR1 SGHNT, CDR2 YENEEA. The CDR3 nucleotides are TGTGCCAGCAGTCAAGCGGCCCGGCACGAGCAGTACTTC. It codes for CASSQAARHEQYF.

The V gene is TRBV3-1 (or the pseudogene TRBV3-2), the J gene TRBJ1-1; the D gene is possibly TRBD1 (5 bases). Trimming left V 6 bases short and J 5 bases short, with 22 bases between. Germline lookup yields CDR1 LGHDT and CDR2 YNNKEL (reference sequence). The CDR3 is 16 residues long. The chain's CDR3 is CASSRTSGSWGTEAFF. CDR3 nucleotide sequence: TGTGCCAGCAGTCGGACCTCGGGGTCATGGGGGACTGAAGCTTTCTTT.

The chain carries TRBV4-1 and TRBJ2-1, with D perhaps TRBD1 or TRBD2 (5 bases each). Germline-derived CDR1 and CDR2 are MGHRA and YSYEKL. V was clipped by 1 base and J by 6 bases, with 13 bases between them. This CDR3 is built from 15 residues. For the CDR3, the DNA is TGCGCCAGCAGCCAAGTTCCGACCGGGACCAATGAGCAGTTCTTC. Translating gives CASSQVPTGTNEQFF.

The table lists this clone with a few counts. The gene calls are TRBV12-5 and TRBJ1-1; no reliable D call. The CDR3 runs to 13 residues. V was cut by 1 base and J by 2 bases, with 5 bases left in between. Germline-derived CDR1 and CDR2 are LGHNT and FRNRAP. The CDR3 spells CASGLESNTEAFF. CDR3 nucleotide sequence: TGTGCTAGTGGTTTGGAAAGTAACACTGAAGCTTTCTTT.

This clone was seen only once. DNA of the CDR3: TGTGCCAGCAGATCCTCGCGGACAGGGGTTGAGACCCAGTACTTC. This codes for CASRSSRTGVETQYF. This sequence joins TRBV28 and TRBJ2-5, with 9 positions matching TRBD1. V dropped 6 bases and J dropped 5; count of bases not matched to a gene: 10. The CDR3 loop spans 15 amino acids. From germline, CDR1 is MDHEN and CDR2 SYDVKM.

CDR3 region: CASSIGQGDGYTF. The CDR3, as DNA: TGTGCCAGCAGCATAGGACAGGGAGATGGCTACACCTTC. V gene TRBV3-1 (or the pseudogene TRBV3-2) combines with J gene TRBJ1-2; 8 bases line up with TRBD1. V gave up 5 bases and J gave up 6 bases; unmatched junction bases: 5. This CDR3 is built from 13 residues. CDR1 LGHDT and CDR2 YNNKEL come from the germline V gene (reference sequence).

The genes are TRBV2 and TRBJ1-3, with 11 positions matching TRBD1. V was clipped by 5 bases and J by 0 bases; unmatched bases: 3. Germline assignment: CDR1 SNHLY and CDR2 FYNNEI. This CDR3 contains 16 residues. CDR3 sequence (DNA): TGTGCCAGCAGTAGGGACAGGGGGATCTCTGGAAACACCATATATTTT. Translating it yields CASSRDRGISGNTIYF. The full variable domain, in which reference TRBV2 and TRBJ1-3 provide the parts outside the CDR3, is EPEVTQTPSHQVTQMGQEVILRCVPISNHLYFYWYRQILGQKVEFLVSFYNNEISEKSEIFDDQFSVERPDGSNFTLKIRSTKLEDSAMYFCASSRDRGISGNTIYFGEGSWLTVV.

CDR3 nucleotide sequence: TGTGCCAGCTCACCACCGGGACAAGTATACAATGAGCAGTTCTTC. Translating gives CASSPPGQVYNEQFF. This chain joins TRBV18 and TRBJ2-1; a possible D gene is TRBD1 (6 bases). CDR3 size: 15 residues. Germline V gene data show CDR1 as KGHSH and CDR2 as LQKENI. V dropped 0 bases and J dropped 4 bases, with 10 bases sitting between them.

The genes are TRBV4-1 and TRBJ2-1, with TRBD2 matching over 13 bases. J gave up 6 bases and V 1 base, and 6 bases lay outside the gene matches. CDR1 MGHRA and CDR2 YSYEKL come from the germline V gene. The CDR3 is 17 amino acids. This CDR3 reads CASSQGTSGGVGNEQFF. CDR3 sequence (DNA): TGCGCCAGCAGCCAAGGGACTAGCGGGGGTGTGGGCAATGAGCAGTTCTTC.

V usage is TRBV3-1 (or the pseudogene TRBV3-2) and J usage is TRBJ2-7; D is undetermined. Trimming removed 1 base from V and 4 bases from J, with 14 bases in between. The CDR3 covers 15 residues. Germline CDR1 LGHDT, CDR2 YNNKEL (reference sequence). CDR3 protein: CASSQVSGARYEQYF. The CDR3, as DNA: TGTGCCAGCAGCCAAGTCTCGGGCGCGAGGTACGAGCAGTACTTC.

The V gene is TRBV9, the J gene TRBJ1-2; no firm D call. V lost 2 bases and J lost 4, with 15 bases in between. Germline loops: CDR1 SGDLS, CDR2 YYNGEE. The CDR3 is 15 residues long. This CDR3 is CASSVHSGSGYGYTF. In nucleotides, the CDR3 is TGTGCCAGCAGCGTGCACAGTGGTTCAGGCTATGGCTACACCTTC.